This T cell receptor (beta chain) is from a study of neurological immune-mediated disorders. This clonotype was seen ten or more times. Trimming cost V 0 bases and J 0 bases, with 13 bases left between them. The CDR3 runs 16 residues. Germline values: CDR1 DFQATT, CDR2 SNEGSKA (reference sequence). Via MiXCR, TCRdb re-called the 5' RACE reads, giving one row per CDR3 protein. The table lists roughly 88,000 distinct CDR3 sequences, around 3.6% of them singletons. This chain links TRBV20-1 with TRBJ2-3; D remains ambiguous. Sequenced input: PBMCs. The source of this sequence is a woman aged 50 to 60 with multiple sclerosis. CDR3 coding DNA: TGCAGTGCTAGAGATATCGCATCCCACAGCACAGATACGCAGTATTTT. It codes for CSARDIASHSTDTQYF.